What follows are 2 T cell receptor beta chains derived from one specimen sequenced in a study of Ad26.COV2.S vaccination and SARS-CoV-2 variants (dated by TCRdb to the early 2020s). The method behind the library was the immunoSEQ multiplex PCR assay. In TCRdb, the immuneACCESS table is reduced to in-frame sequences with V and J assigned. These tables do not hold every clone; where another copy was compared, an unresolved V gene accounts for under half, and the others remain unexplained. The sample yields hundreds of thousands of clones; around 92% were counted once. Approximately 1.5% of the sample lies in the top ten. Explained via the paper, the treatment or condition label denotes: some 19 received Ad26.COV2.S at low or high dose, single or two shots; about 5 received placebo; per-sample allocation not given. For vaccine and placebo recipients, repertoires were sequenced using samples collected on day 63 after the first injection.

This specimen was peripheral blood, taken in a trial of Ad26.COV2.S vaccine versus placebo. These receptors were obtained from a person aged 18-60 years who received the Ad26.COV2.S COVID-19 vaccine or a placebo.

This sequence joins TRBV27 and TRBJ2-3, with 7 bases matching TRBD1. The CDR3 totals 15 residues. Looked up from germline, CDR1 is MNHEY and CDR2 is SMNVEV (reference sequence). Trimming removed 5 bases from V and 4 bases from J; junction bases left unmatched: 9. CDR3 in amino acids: CASSRGGGWADTQYF. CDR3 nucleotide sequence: TGTGCCAGCAGTCGAGGGGGCGGTTGGGCAGATACGCAGTATTTT.

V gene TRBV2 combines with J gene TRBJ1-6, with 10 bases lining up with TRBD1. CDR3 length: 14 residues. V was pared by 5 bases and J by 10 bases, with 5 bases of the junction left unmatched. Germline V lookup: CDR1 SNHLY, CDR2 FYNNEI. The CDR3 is CASSPGQGRSPLHF. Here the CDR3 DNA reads TGTGCCAGCAGTCCGGGACAGGGGAGGTCACCCCTCCACTTT.